This TCR beta chain was obtained from a study of blood T cells in healthy people across ages. A second PCR of about 7 to 12 cycles used a sample-barcoded 5' primer and a J-beta primer mix. Each of the samples gave a minimum of 2.5 million paired-end reads that contained CDR3. TCRdb re-called the 5' RACE reads with MiXCR, one entry per CDR3 protein. The sample records approximately 940,000 distinct CDR3 sequences, roughly 52% being singletons. Material: blood. The clonotype was recovered from a young man in good health.

CDR3 DNA sequence: TGCAGCGTTGGGAATTTGAATGGCTACACCTTC. Its translation is CSVGNLNGYTF. The chain carries TRBV29-1 and TRBJ1-2; D remains ambiguous. The CDR3 totals 11 residues. Trimming took 4 bases from V and 6 from J, leaving 9 bases between them. Germline CDR1 is SQVTM and CDR2 is ANQGSEA.